This T cell receptor (beta chain) stems from a study of OX40 agonist ivuxolimab in advanced cancers. Overall study context: From roughly 20 to 90 years was the age range, with a mean of around 54 years, and around 83% were male.

Assay: immunoSEQ multiplex PCR; the TCRdb copy retains only in-frame clones and omits some. The sample gives about 18,000 clones, 70% to 80% of which show up once; roughly 15% is in the top ten. CDR3 size: 17 residues. Trimming pared 7 bases from V and 0 bases from J, leaving 16 bases between. The germline V gene encodes CDR1 MDHEN and CDR2 SYDVKM. The chain carries TRBV28 and TRBJ2-6, with TRBD1 as a possible D gene (5 bases). The sample consisted of CD4+ or CD8+ T cells sorted from blood, taken in a trial of the OX40 agonist ivuxolimab. This receptor was obtained from an adult with an advanced solid tumor such as melanoma, head and neck, liver or kidney cancer. The CDR3 region has the DNA TGTGCCAGCACCCTCGACAGTTACACCTCTGGGGCCAACGTCCTGACTTTC. Its protein product is CASTLDSYTSGANVLTF.